Shown below are 8 T cell receptor beta chains from a single sample sequenced in a study of blood T cell repertoires in COVID-19. The table came from immunoSEQ multiplex PCR; TCRdb's copy has only in-frame clones and leaves some out. The repertoire consists of around 450,000 clones, with around 90% occurring once and the leading ten covering approximately 2%. Sequenced material: PBMCs or T cells enriched from blood (not recorded which). The source of these receptors is a woman under 30 with acute COVID-19.

This clone was found once. The V gene is TRBV3-1 (or the pseudogene TRBV3-2), the J gene TRBJ1-1; a possible D gene is TRBD1 (5 bases). CDR3 length equals 13 residues. The V and J ends lost 3 bases and 5 bases respectively, with 10 bases between them. Germline V gives CDR1 LGHDT, CDR2 YNNKEL (reference sequence). In nucleotides, the CDR3 is TGTGCCAGCAGCCATCGTCGGGGGACTGAAGCTTTCTTT. Translation: CASSHRRGTEAFF.

The chain carries TRBV6-1 and TRBJ1-2; the match to TRBD1 covers 10 bases. CDR1 MNHNS and CDR2 SASEGT come from the germline V gene. The junction had 4 bases not matched to a gene; V was cut back by 3 bases and J by 6 bases. The CDR3 totals 14 residues. In nucleotides, the CDR3 is TGTGCCAGCAGTGATACGACAGGGGGCAATGGCTACACCTTC. Amino acids: CASSDTTGGNGYTF.

This clone was seen more than once but under ten times. The CDR3 sequence: CASSQRQGRYTF. For the CDR3, the DNA is TGTGCCAGTAGTCAGAGACAGGGCCGCTACACCTTC. The rearrangement links TRBV19 to TRBJ1-2, with 7 bases aligning to TRBD1. Germline V gene lookup returns CDR1 LNHDA and CDR2 SQIVND (reference sequence). The CDR3 is 12 amino acids. Trimming at V came to 5 bases and at J to 9 bases, leaving 6 bases not matched to a gene.

This chain connects TRBV18 to TRBJ2-7, with a weak D call TRBD2 (6 bases). This CDR3 region has 15 residues. The germline CDR1 and CDR2 sequences are KGHSH and LQKENI. V was pared by 1 base and J by 3 bases, with 13 bases between. In DNA, the CDR3 is TGTGCCAGCTCACCACAGGGCGGGAATCACTACGAGCAGTACTTC. This codes for CASSPQGGNHYEQYF.

The rearrangement uses TRBV7-3 and TRBJ1-5; no clear D gene. There are 17 residues in the CDR3. Per germline, CDR1 SGHTA and CDR2 FQGTGA. Trimming pared 5 bases from V and 0 bases from J, leaving 17 bases between. CDR3 in DNA: TGTGCCAGCAGCCACGTTGGGAGTCCCTATAGCAATCAGCCCCAGCATTTT. Protein sequence: CASSHVGSPYSNQPQHF.

The J gene is TRBJ2-1, the V gene TRBV21-1; the D segment call TRBD2 is taken from the table without a DNA check. TRBV21-1 counts as a pseudogene. The CDR3 spans 15 residues. CDR3 in DNA: TGTGCCAGCTCCGGCAAGCGGGAGGGCCCCAATGAGCAGTTCTTC. This encodes CASSGKREGPNEQFF.

This clone was recorded only once. This chain connects TRBV18 to TRBJ2-3; D is ambiguous. Trimming removed 6 bases at V and 0 bases at J, with 19 bases between. This CDR3 is 17 amino acids long. From germline, CDR1 is KGHSH and CDR2 LQKENI. CDR3 protein: CASSLLTLPASTDTQYF. The CDR3 nucleotides are TGTGCCAGCTCGCTATTGACTCTTCCCGCTAGCACAGATACGCAGTATTTT.

V and J are TRBV27 and TRBJ1-1; 7 nucleotides agree with TRBD1. V lost 5 bases and J lost 1; bases outside the gene matches: 4. The CDR3 covers 14 residues. Per germline, CDR1 MNHEY and CDR2 SMNVEV (reference sequence). The CDR3 DNA follows: TGTGCCAGCAGTCCACAGGGGCCGAACACTGAAGCTTTCTTT. Its protein product is CASSPQGPNTEAFF.